This TCR beta chain was recovered during a study of cytomegalovirus exposure and HLA in healthy donors. Study context: A later analysis reported the same platform for the roughly 110 validation repertoires and the 666 first-cohort repertoires. Study-level findings and limits: Published work reported that the classifier diagnosed cytomegalovirus status with high specificity and sensitivity. Many donors shared some public TCRs, even though most TCR sequences were rare. That first-cohort TCR clusters tended to co-occur in the roughly 130 validation repertoires was found in a later analysis.

The repertoire was sequenced with immunoSEQ multiplex PCR; TCRdb's copy has only in-frame clones and lacks some. The data contain 150,000 to 200,000 clones, about nine tenths of them singletons. For this clone: Its antigen is not identified.

The material sequenced was PBMCs. This TCR came from a man between 18 and 29 years old in good health and CMV-seropositive.

DNA of the CDR3: TGTGCCAGCGGCCTTGGGGGGGCTGATGAAGCTTTCTTT. Translating gives CASGLGGADEAFF. The J gene is TRBJ1-1, the V gene TRBV28; tentative D call: TRBD1 (6 bases). The V and J ends lost 8 bases and 7 bases respectively, with 17 bases between them. CDR1 is MDHEN, CDR2 SYDVKM, per germline. The CDR3 spans 13 residues.